These T cell receptor beta chains were read from a single sample in a study of blood T cell repertoires in COVID-19. Assay used: immunoSEQ multiplex PCR; TCRdb lists only in-frame clones, some missing. The repertoire has roughly 300,000 clones, roughly 86% of them found once; the top ten carry approximately 8.1%. Specimen: peripheral blood. These receptors all stem from a woman between 50 and 59 years old who had recovered from COVID-19. Each CDR3 is given with its conserved first and last residue. The D gene is left open where the match is weak. Rows may omit the clone size; those that give it use once, few, many or a size class.

TRBJ2-3,TRBD2,TRBV5-6,NA,TGTGCCAGCAGCTTGGCCGGGACTAGCGGACTCACAGATACGCAGTATTTT,CASSLAGTSGLTDTQYF
TRBJ1-1,NA,TRBV6-2/TRBV6-3,NA,TGTGCCAGCAGTTACCACATACGAGGGGGGAACACTGAAGCTTTCTTT,CASSYHIRGGNTEAFF
TRBJ1-1,NA,TRBV12-3/TRBV12-4,NA,TGTGCCAGCAGTTTAGGGCGGCTGGCAGCTTTCTTT,CASSLGRLAAFF
TRBJ1-2,TRBD1,TRBV19,NA,TGTGCCAGTAGTCCCGACAGGGGCCGAGGGTATGGCTACACCTTC,CASSPDRGRGYGYTF
TRBJ1-2,NA,TRBV27,once,TGTGCCAGCAGTGTGACAGCTAACTATGGCTACACCTTC,CASSVTANYGYTF
TRBJ1-6,NA,TRBV12-3/TRBV12-4,once,TGTGCCAGCAGTTCAGGGGAATCACCCCTCCACTTT,CASSSGESPLHF
TRBJ1-6,TRBD1,TRBV5-4,NA,TGTGCCAGCAGCTCGCGGACAGGGGGGCGTTCACCCCTCCACTTT,CASSSRTGGRSPLHF
TRBJ2-1,NA,TRBV27,NA,TGTGCCAGCAGGGTATTAGGGGGTTCCTACAATGAGCAGTTCTTC,CASRVLGGSYNEQFF
TRBJ1-4,TRBD1,TRBV7-2,NA,TGTGCCAGCAGCTTAGACACAGGGGCGAATGAAAAACTGTTTTTT,CASSLDTGANEKLFF
TRBJ1-5,NA,TRBV27,NA,TGTGCCAGCAGTGTCCTGCAGGGCCATCAGCCCCAGCATTTT,CASSVLQGHQPQHF
TRBJ1-2,TRBD1,TRBV23-1,NA,TGCGCCAGCAGCCCCCAGGGGGGCGTCGGAGGCGGCTACACCTTC,CASSPQGGVGGGYTF
TRBJ1-4,NA,TRBV6-5,NA,TGTGCCAGCAGTTACTCCTCGGGGGGGGAAAAACTGTTTTTT,CASSYSSGGEKLFF
TRBJ1-1,TRBD1,TRBV5-1,NA,TGCGCCAGCAGCACAGGGGCGTCTTTGAACACTGAAGCTTTCTTT,CASSTGASLNTEAFF
TRBJ1-3,NA,TRBV7-9,NA,TGTGCCAGCAGCTTAGTTCTCCAGGGCGACACCATATATTTT,CASSLVLQGDTIYF
TRBJ2-5,TRBD2,TRBV15,few,TGTGCCACCAGCGGGGGACTAGCGGGGACTAACCAAGAGACCCAGTACTTC,CATSGGLAGTNQETQYF
TRBJ2-1,TRBD2,TRBV29-1,NA,TGCAGCTCTAGCGGTCCAAGCTCCTACAATGAGCAGTTCTTC,CSSSGPSSYNEQFF
TRBJ1-3,NA,TRBV10-2,NA,TGCGCCAGCAGTCTTTTCTCTGGAAACACCATATATTTT,CASSLFSGNTIYF
TRBJ2-7,NA,TRBV2,NA,TGTGCCAGCAGCCGCGAGGGGGTTGGTTTCGAGCAGTACTTC,CASSREGVGFEQYF
TRBJ1-3,NA,TRBV2,NA,TGTGCCAGCAGTGAATTGTCTATTTCTGGAAACACCATATATTTT,CASSELSISGNTIYF
TRBJ2-1,TRBD2,TRBV20-1,NA,TGCAGTGCTAGTCGGGGGGGTATGTCGTATGAGCAGTTCTTC,CSASRGGMSYEQFF
TRBJ2-7,NA,TRBV9,NA,TGTGCCAGCAGCTTGTCAGTTAGCGACACCTACGAGCAGTACTTC,CASSLSVSDTYEQYF
TRBJ1-2,NA,TRBV6-5,NA,TGTGCCAGCAGTTTGGACAGACGTGGCTACACCTTC,CASSLDRRGYTF